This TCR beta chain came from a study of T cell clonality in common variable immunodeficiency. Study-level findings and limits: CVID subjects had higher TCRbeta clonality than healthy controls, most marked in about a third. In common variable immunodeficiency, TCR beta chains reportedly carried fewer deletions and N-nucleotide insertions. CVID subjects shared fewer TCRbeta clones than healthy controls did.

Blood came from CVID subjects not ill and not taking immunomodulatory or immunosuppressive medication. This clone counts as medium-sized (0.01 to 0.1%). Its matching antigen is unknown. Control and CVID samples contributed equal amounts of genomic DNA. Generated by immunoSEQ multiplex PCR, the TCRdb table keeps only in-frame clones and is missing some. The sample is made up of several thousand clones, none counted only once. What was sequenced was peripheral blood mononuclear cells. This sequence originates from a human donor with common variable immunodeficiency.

This CDR3 is CASSLQGQGNEKLFF. Partial CDR3 DNA: TGCGCCAGCAGCTTACAGGGCCAGGGTAATGAAAAA. V and J are TRBV5-1 and TRBJ1-4; possibly TRBD1 for D (6 bases). The read is 3 residues too short to cover the CDR3 end, so that end is filled in from the germline J gene. V lost 2 bases, J lost 4 bases, and 12 bases lay in between. Germline V gene data show CDR1 as SGHRS and CDR2 as YFSETQ. CDR3 length equals 15 residues.